This TCR beta chain emerged from a study of response to subunit inactivated influenza vaccine. Findings and limits, study-wide: Authors suggested few new T cells are recruited by each seasonal influenza vaccination.

One entry per CDR3 protein, called by TCRdb with MiXCR from the RT-PCR reads. The sample has roughly 500,000 distinct CDR3 sequences, about 15% seen once. This clonotype was counted a few times. The antigen remains undetermined. CDR1 is DFQATT, CDR2 SNEGSKA, per germline (reference sequence). V lost 4 bases, J lost 1 base, and 15 bases lay in between. The CDR3 length is 15 residues. This TCR was recovered from a man in his fifties or sixties who received an inactivated influenza vaccine. The chain joins TRBV20-1 to TRBJ2-3; D possibly corresponds to TRBD1 (6 bases). Sample: CD4+ T cells sorted from PBMCs, taken 23 to 25 months after vaccination. The CDR3 spells CSAKYRDIRTDTQYF. In DNA, the CDR3 is TGCAGTGCTAAATACCGGGACATTCGCACAGATACGCAGTATTTT.